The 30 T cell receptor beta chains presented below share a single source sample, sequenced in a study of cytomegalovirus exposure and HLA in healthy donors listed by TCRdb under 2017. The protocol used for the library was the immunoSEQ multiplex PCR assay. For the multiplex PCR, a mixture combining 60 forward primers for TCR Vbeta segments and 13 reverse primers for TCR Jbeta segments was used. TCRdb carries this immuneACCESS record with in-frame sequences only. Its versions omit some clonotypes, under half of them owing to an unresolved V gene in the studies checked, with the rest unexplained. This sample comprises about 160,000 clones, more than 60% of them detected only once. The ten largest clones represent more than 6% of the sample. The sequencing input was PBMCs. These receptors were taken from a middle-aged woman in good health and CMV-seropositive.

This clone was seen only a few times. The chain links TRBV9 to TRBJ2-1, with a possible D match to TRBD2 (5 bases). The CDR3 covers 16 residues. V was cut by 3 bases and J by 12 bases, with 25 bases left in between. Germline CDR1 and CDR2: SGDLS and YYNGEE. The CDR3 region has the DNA TGTGCCAGCAGCGCCTTAATGGACGGGATCTTTTTTGGGCAGTTCTTC. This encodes CASSALMDGIFFGQFF.

The CDR3 sequence: CASSVSEIRSDTQYF. In nucleotides, the CDR3 is TGTGCCAGCAGCGTTAGCGAAATCCGTTCGGATACGCAGTATTTT. The chain links TRBV9 to TRBJ2-3, with TRBD2 as a possible D gene (5 bases). This CDR3 comprises 15 residues. Trimming took 2 bases from V and 6 from J, leaving 16 bases between them. Looked up from germline, CDR1 is SGDLS and CDR2 is YYNGEE.

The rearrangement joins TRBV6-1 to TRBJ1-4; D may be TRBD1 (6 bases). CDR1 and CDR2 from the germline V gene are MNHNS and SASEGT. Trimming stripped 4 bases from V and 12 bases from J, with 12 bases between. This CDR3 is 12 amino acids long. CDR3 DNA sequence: TGTGCCAGCAGTGCCAACAGGGTCCAACTGTTTTTT. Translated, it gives CASSANRVQLFF.

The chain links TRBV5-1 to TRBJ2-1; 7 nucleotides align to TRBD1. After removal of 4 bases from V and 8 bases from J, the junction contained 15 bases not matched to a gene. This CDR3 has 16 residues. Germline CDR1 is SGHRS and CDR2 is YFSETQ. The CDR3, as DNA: TGCGCCAGCAGCAGACGGACCGGGACAGTATTCGATGAGCAGTTCTTC. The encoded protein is CASSRRTGTVFDEQFF. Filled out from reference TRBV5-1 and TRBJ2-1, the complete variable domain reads KAGVTQTPRYLIKTRGQQVTLSCSPISGHRSVSWYQQTPGQGLQFLFEYFSETQRNKGNFPGRFSGRQFSNSRSEMNVSTLELGDSALYLCASSRRTGTVFDEQFFGPGTRLTVL.

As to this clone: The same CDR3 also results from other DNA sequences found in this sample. For the CDR3, the DNA is TGTGCCAGCAGCAGAGGGGGCGGCAATCAGCCCCAGCATTTT. Protein sequence: CASSRGGGNQPQHF. The rearrangement joins TRBV6-5 to TRBJ1-5; 7 bases align to TRBD1. The CDR3 totals 14 residues. V lost 6 bases and J lost 2; bases outside the gene matches: 4. Germline V gene data show CDR1 as MNHEY and CDR2 as SVGAGI.

The CDR3 nucleotides are TGTGCCAGCGCCCAAAAGGTGGGAGCTTCATATGGCTACACCTTC. Translating it yields CASAQKVGASYGYTF. The chain has TRBV9 and TRBJ1-2, with D hard to call. The CDR3 extends over 15 amino acids. Trimming took 7 bases from V and 5 from J, leaving 21 bases between them. The germline gives CDR1 SGDLS, CDR2 YYNGEE.

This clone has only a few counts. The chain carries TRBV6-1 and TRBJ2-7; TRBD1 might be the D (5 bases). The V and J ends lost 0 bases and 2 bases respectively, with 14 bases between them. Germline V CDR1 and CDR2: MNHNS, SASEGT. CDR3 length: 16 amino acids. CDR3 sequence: CASSEAGAIQTYEQYF. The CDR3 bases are TGTGCCAGCAGTGAAGCAGGGGCGATCCAAACCTACGAGCAGTACTTC.

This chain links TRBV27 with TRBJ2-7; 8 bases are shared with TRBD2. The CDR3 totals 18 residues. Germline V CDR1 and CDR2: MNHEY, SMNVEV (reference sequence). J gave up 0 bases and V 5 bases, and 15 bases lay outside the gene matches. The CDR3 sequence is CASSGPRGGQKSSYEQYF. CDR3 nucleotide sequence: TGTGCCAGCAGTGGACCTCGGGGGGGACAAAAAAGCTCCTACGAGCAGTACTTC.

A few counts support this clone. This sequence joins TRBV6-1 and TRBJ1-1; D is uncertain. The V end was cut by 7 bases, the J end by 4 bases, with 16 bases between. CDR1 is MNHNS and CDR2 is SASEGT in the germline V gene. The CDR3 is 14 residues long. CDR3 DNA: TGTGCCAGCATCCAGAGAGACATACGCACTGAAGCTTTCTTT. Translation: CASIQRDIRTEAFF.

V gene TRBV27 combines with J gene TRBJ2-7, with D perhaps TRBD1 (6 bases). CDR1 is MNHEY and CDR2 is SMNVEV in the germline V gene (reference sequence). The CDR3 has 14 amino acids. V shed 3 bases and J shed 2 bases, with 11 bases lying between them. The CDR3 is CASSLQGPAYEQYF. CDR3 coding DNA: TGTGCCAGCAGTTTGCAGGGGCCAGCCTACGAGCAGTACTTC.

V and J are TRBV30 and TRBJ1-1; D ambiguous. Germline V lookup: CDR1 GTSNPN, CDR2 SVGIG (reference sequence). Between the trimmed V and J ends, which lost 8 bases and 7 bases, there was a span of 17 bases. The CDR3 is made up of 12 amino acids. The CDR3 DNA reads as TGTGCCGGACCCCTAGCGCGGGGTGAAGCTTTCTTT. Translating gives CAGPLARGEAFF. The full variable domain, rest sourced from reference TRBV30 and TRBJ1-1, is SQTIHQWPATLVQPVGSPLSLECTVEGTSNPNLYWYRQAAGRGLQLLFYSVGIGQISSEVPQNLSASRPQDRQFILSSKKLLLSDSGFYLCAGPLARGEAFFGQGTRLTVV.

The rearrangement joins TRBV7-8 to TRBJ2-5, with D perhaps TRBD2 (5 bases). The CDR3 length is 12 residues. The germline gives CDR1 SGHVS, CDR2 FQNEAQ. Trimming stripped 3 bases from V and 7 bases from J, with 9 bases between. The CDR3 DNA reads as TGTGCCAGCAGCTTTTCCCTAGCGACCCAGTACTTC. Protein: CASSFSLATQYF.

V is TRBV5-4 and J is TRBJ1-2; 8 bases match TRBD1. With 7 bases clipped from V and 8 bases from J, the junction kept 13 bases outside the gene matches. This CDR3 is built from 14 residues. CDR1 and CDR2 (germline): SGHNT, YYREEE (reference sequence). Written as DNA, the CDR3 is TGTGCCAGCGGCAACCTCGGACAGGGCGGCGGCTACACCTTC. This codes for CASGNLGQGGGYTF. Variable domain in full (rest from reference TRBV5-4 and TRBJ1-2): ETGVTQSPTHLIKTRGQQVTLRCSSQSGHNTVSWYQQALGQGPQFIFQYYREEENGRGNFPPRFSGLQFPNYSSELNVNALELDDSALYLCASGNLGQGGGYTFGSGTRLTVV.

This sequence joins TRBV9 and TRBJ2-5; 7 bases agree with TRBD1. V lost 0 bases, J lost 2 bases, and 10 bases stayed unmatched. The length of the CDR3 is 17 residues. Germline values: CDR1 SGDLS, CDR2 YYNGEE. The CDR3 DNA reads TGTGCCAGCAGCGTAGGTCCGGGACAGAGGGAGCAAGAGACCCAGTACTTC. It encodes CASSVGPGQREQETQYF.

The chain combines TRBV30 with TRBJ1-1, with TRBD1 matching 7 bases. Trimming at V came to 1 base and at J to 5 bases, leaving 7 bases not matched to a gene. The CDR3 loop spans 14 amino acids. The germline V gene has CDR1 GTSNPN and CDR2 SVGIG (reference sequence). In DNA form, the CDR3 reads TGTGCCTGGAGTGCCGTAGGGGGCTGGACTGAAGCTTTCTTT. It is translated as CAWSAVGGWTEAFF.

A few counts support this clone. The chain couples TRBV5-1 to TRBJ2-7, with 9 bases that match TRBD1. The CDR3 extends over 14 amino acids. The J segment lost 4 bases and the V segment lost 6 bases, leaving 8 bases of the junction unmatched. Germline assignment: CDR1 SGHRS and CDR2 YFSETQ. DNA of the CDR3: TGCGCCAGCAACATGGACAGGGGATCGTACGAGCAGTACTTC. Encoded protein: CASNMDRGSYEQYF.

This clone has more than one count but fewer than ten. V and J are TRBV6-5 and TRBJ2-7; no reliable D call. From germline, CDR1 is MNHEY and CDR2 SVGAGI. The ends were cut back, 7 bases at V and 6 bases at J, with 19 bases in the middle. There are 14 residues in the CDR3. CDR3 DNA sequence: TGTGCCAGCACCTCGACGGTCAGCAGAGGCGAGCAGTACTTC. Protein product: CASTSTVSRGEQYF.

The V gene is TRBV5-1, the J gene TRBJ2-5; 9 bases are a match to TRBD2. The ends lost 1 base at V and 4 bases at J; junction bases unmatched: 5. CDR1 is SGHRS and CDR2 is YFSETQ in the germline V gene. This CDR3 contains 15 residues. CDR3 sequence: CASSLIAGVPETQYF. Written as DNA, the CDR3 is TGCGCCAGCAGCTTGATAGCGGGGGTACCAGAGACCCAGTACTTC.

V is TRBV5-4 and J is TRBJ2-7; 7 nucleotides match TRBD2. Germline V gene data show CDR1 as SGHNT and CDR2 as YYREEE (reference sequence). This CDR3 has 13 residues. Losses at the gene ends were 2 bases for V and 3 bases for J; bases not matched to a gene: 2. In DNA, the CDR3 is TGTGCCAGCAGCTTTGGACTAGTCTACGAGCAGTACTTC. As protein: CASSFGLVYEQYF.

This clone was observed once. CDR3 amino acids: CASSQGQGVDEQFF. CDR3 sequence (DNA): TGTGCCAGCAGCCAGGGACAGGGTGTCGATGAGCAGTTCTTC. V is TRBV11-2 and J is TRBJ2-1, with TRBD1 matching over 9 bases. J gave up 8 bases and V 5 bases, and 7 bases lay outside the gene matches. CDR3 length: 14 residues. Germline V gene data show CDR1 as SGHAT and CDR2 as FQNNGV.

The CDR3 region has the DNA TGCGCCAGCAGCTTTGAGGGCAGGAACACTGAAGCTTTCTTT. Amino acids: CASSFEGRNTEAFF. The chain is built from TRBV5-1 and TRBJ1-1; D is unresolved. V was pared by 2 bases and J by 1 base, with 9 bases between. The CDR3 loop spans 14 amino acids. Germline loops: CDR1 SGHRS, CDR2 YFSETQ.

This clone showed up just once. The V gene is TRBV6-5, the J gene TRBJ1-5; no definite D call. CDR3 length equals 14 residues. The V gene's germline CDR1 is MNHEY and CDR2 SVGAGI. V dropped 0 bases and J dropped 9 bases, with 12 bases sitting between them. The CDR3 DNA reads TGTGCCAGCAGTTACTCGGAGGGTACGTGGCCCCAGCATTTT. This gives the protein CASSYSEGTWPQHF.

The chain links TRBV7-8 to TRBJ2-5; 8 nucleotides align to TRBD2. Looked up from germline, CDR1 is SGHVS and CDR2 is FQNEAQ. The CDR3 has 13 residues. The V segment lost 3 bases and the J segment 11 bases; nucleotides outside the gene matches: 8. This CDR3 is CASSFRLAGEQYF. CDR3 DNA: TGTGCCAGCAGCTTTAGGCTAGCGGGTGAGCAGTACTTC.

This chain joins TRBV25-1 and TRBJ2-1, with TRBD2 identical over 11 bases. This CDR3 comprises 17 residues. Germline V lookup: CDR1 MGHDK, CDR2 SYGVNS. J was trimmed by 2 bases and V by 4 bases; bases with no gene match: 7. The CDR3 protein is CASSGLAGGLAYNEQFF. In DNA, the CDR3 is TGTGCCAGCAGTGGTCTAGCGGGGGGCCTAGCCTACAATGAGCAGTTCTTC.

The CDR3 DNA sequence: TGTGCCAGCAGCTTGGGACAGGGAACGACATTCTCTGGGGCCAACGTCCTGACTTTC. Encoded protein: CASSLGQGTTFSGANVLTF. The chain employs TRBV11-1 and TRBJ2-6; 9 nucleotides agree with TRBD1. CDR1 is SGHAT and CDR2 is FQDESV in the germline V gene (reference sequence). This CDR3 comprises 19 residues. V trimming: 3 bases; J trimming: 0 bases; junction bases outside the gene matches: 9.

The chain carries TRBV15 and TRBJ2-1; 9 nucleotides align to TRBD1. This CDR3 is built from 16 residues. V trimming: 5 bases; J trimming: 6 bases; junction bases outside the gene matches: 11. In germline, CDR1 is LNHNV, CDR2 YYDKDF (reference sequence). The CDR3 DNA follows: TGTGCCACCAGCGAGACCGGGACAGGGATAGGCAATGAGCAGTTCTTC. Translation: CATSETGTGIGNEQFF.

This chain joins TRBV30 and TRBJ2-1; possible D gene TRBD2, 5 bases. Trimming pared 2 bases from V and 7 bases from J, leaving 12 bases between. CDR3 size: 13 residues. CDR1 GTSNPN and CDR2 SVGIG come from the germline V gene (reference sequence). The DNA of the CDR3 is TGTGCCTGGAGTTCTCAGCGGTGGAATGAGCAGTTCTTC. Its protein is CAWSSQRWNEQFF.

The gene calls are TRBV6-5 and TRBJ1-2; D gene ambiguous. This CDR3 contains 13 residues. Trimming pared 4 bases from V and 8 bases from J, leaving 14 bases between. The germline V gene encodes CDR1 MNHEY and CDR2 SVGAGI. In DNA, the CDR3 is TGTGCCAGCAGTTCGGGGAGGAGGGCAGGCTACACCTTC. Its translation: CASSSGRRAGYTF.

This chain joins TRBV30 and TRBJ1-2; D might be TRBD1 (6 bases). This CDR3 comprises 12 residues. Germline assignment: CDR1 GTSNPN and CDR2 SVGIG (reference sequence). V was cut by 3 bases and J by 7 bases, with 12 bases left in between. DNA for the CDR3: TGTGCCTGGAGCAGGGGCACCGGTGGCTACACCTTC. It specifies CAWSRGTGGYTF. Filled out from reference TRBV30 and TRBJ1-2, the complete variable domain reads SQTIHQWPATLVQPVGSPLSLECTVEGTSNPNLYWYRQAAGRGLQLLFYSVGIGQISSEVPQNLSASRPQDRQFILSSKKLLLSDSGFYLCAWSRGTGGYTFGSGTRLTVV.

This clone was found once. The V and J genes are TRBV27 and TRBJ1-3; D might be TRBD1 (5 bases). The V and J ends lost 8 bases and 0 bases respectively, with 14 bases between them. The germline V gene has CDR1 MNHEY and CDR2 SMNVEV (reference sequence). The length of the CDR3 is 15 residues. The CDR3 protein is CASGHHRNSGNTIYF. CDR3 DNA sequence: TGTGCCAGCGGCCATCACAGGAACTCTGGAAACACCATATATTTT.